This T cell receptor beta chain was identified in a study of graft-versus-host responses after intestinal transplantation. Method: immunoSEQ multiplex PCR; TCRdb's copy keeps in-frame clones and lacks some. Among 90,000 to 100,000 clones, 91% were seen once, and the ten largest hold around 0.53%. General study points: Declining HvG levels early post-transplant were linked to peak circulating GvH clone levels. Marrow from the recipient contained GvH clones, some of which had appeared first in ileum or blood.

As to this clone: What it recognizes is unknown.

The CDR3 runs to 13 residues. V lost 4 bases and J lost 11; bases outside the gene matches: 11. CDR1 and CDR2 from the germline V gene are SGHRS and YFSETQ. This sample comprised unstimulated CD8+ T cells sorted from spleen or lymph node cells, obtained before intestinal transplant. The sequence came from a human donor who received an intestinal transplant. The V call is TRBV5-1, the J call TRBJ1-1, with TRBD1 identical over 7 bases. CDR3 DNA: TGCGCCAGCAGCGTTTGGACAGGCCGGGGGGCTTTCTTT. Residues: CASSVWTGRGAFF.